This paragraph reports one T cell receptor (beta chain). The antigen is undetermined. This sample stems from a study of Ad26.COV2.S vaccination and SARS-CoV-2 variants. Study-level findings and limits: Vaccine and placebo recipients had comparable breadth of non-spike TCRs.

Profiled with immunoSEQ multiplex PCR; TCRdb holds only in-frame clones, not every one. The data hold about 280,000 clones, with 70% to 90% observed a single time. The treatment: 19 received Ad26.COV2.S at low or high dose, single or two shots; 5 received placebo; per-sample allocation not given. After the first vaccine or placebo injection, samples were drawn on day 63. With V trimmed by 4 bases and J by 4 bases, 8 bases remained unmatched. Germline V gives CDR1 SGHKS, CDR2 YYEKEE (reference sequence). This CDR3 contains 15 residues. The origin of this receptor is a person between 18 and 59 years old who received the Ad26.COV2.S COVID-19 vaccine or a placebo. This chain joins TRBV5-5 and TRBJ2-5; the match to TRBD1 covers 9 bases. The starting material was peripheral blood, obtained in a trial of Ad26.COV2.S vaccine versus placebo. The CDR3 DNA reads TGTGCCAGCAGCACCGGACAGGGGCCCCCAGAGACCCAGTACTTC. This gives the protein CASSTGQGPPETQYF.